Each of the 13 T cell receptor beta chains below was sequenced from the same sample in a study of blood T cells in healthy people across ages (dated by TCRdb to between 2014 and 2017). The method behind the library was 5' RACE. Sequenced using an Illumina HiSeq 2500. The second PCR ran for about 6 to 12 cycles and used a J-beta primer mix along with a sample-barcoded 5' primer. TCRdb reran the public reads through fastp at Q25 and MiXCR, keeping productive beta chains. Each entry merges the rows of one CDR3 protein and shows their most common DNA and genes. A total of about 720,000 distinct CDR3 sequences appear in this sample, roughly 20% of them only once. The top ten hold 22% of the sample. Input material: blood. These receptors all come from a man in his 70s in good health.

This clonotype was observed a few times. This rearrangement joins TRBV12-3 or TRBV12-4 to TRBJ1-5, with D perhaps TRBD1 (5 bases). The CDR3 contains 14 residues. Deletions cut 5 bases from V and 1 base from J, with 9 bases between. In nucleotides, the CDR3 is TGTGCCAGCAGTATGGGGGGGAGCAATCAGCCCCAGCATTTT. Translated: CASSMGGSNQPQHF.

As concerns this clonotype: Sequence at one end of the junction differs from germline and may be a read error. The chain recombines TRBV19 with TRBJ2-3; D tentatively fits TRBD1 or TRBD2 (5 bases each). CDR3 length equals 14 residues. Germline CDR1 LNHDA, CDR2 SQIVND (reference sequence). As DNA, the CDR3 is TGTGCCAGTAATGGGGGAGTGATCGGAGATGCGCAGTATTTT. It codes for CASNGGVIGDAQYF. The full variable domain, completed using reference TRBV19 and TRBJ2-3, is DGGITQSPKYLFRKEGQNVTLSCEQNLNHDAMYWYRQDPGQGLRLIYYSQIVNDFQKGDIAEGYSVSREKKESFPLTVTSAQKNPTAFYLCASNGGVIGDAQYFGPGTRLTVL.

This clonotype was observed a handful of times. This chain joins TRBV12-3 or TRBV12-4 and TRBJ2-1; no definite D call. With 5 bases removed from V and 5 bases from J, the gap between germline ends came to 13 bases. This CDR3 has 14 amino acids. The CDR3, as DNA: TGTGCCAGCAGTCCCGACAAGGCACACAATGAGCAGTTCTTC. Residues: CASSPDKAHNEQFF.

This clonotype was counted between two and nine times. The rearrangement links TRBV3-1 to TRBJ2-1, with TRBD1 matching 7 bases. CDR1 and CDR2 (germline): LGHDT, YNNKEL (reference sequence). Trimming removed 0 bases from V and 7 bases from J; junction bases left unmatched: 6. The CDR3 runs to 15 residues. CDR3 sequence: CASSQDLARGNEQFF. The CDR3 DNA reads as TGTGCCAGCAGCCAAGATCTTGCCAGGGGGAATGAGCAGTTCTTC.

In its sample, this clonotype was seen many times. The V call is TRBV12-3 or TRBV12-4, the J call TRBJ2-2, with 10 bases that match TRBD1. J lost 3 bases, V lost 6 bases, and 4 bases had no gene match. There are 15 residues in the CDR3. The DNA for the CDR3 is TGTGCCAGCAGACCCGGACAGGGGGACACCGGGGAGCTGTTTTTT. Translated: CASRPGQGDTGELFF.

This rearrangement joins TRBV7-2 to TRBJ2-2, with 7 nucleotides matching TRBD1. Per the germline V gene, CDR1 is SGHTA and CDR2 is FQGNSA. The CDR3 is 13 amino acids. V was clipped by 5 bases and J by 9 bases; unmatched bases: 6. In DNA, the CDR3 is TGTGCCAGCAGCGACAGGGACCGCCGGGAGCTGTTTTTT. Translating gives CASSDRDRRELFF.

The chain uses TRBV20-1 and TRBJ2-1; no clear D. The J call may be faulty, since TRBJ2-7 better matches the DNA end. This CDR3 comprises 11 residues. The V gene's germline CDR1 is DFQATT and CDR2 SNEGSKA (reference sequence). The CDR3 region is CSARASYEQYF. The CDR3 DNA reads as TGCAGTGCTAGGGCTTCCTACGAGCAGTACTTC.

The chain uses TRBV7-2 and TRBJ2-5; 8 bases are shared with TRBD2. Germline V gene lookup returns CDR1 SGHTA and CDR2 FQGNSA. The CDR3 consists of 17 residues. The V segment lost 3 bases and the J segment 4 bases; nucleotides outside the gene matches: 13. CDR3 protein: CASSFGAAGGGLETQYF. In DNA, the CDR3 is TGTGCCAGCAGCTTCGGGGCGGCGGGAGGAGGTCTAGAGACCCAGTACTTC.

The chain joins TRBV3-1 to TRBJ2-1; D not certain. V was trimmed by 1 base and J by 5 bases, leaving 3 bases between them. Germline values: CDR1 LGHDT, CDR2 YNNKEL (reference sequence). The CDR3 extends over 12 amino acids. CDR3 bases: TGTGCCAGCAGCCAAGTAAACAATGAGCAGTTCTTC. Translation: CASSQVNNEQFF.

The V call is TRBV20-1, the J call TRBJ2-1; no reliable D call. Germline V gene lookup returns CDR1 DFQATT and CDR2 SNEGSKA (reference sequence). V was clipped by 1 base and J by 6 bases, with 13 bases between them. The CDR3 is 14 amino acids. The CDR3 protein is CSARALRHRNEQFF. DNA for the CDR3: TGCAGTGCTAGAGCACTCCGTCACCGCAATGAGCAGTTCTTC.

The V gene is TRBV7-8, the J gene TRBJ2-1; D is unclear. Germline loops: CDR1 SGHVS, CDR2 FQNEAQ. CDR3 length equals 11 residues. Between the trimmed V and J ends, which lost 5 bases and 5 bases, there was a span of 4 bases. The CDR3 nucleotides are TGTGCCAGCAGCAACCACAATGAGCAGTTCTTC. Its protein product is CASSNHNEQFF. The full variable domain, its missing parts supplied by reference TRBV7-8 and TRBJ2-1, is GAGVSQSPRYKVAKRGQDVALRCDPISGHVSLFWYQQALGQGPEFLTYFQNEAQLDKSGLPSDRFFAERPEGSVSTLKIQRTQQEDSAVYLCASSNHNEQFFGPGTRLTVL.

This clonotype was observed a few times. The J gene is TRBJ2-1, the V gene TRBV29-1; TRBD2 agrees at 13 bases. Trimming at V came to 5 bases and at J to 6 bases, leaving 4 bases not matched to a gene. The CDR3 runs 14 residues. In germline, CDR1 is SQVTM, CDR2 ANQGSEA. The CDR3 bases are TGCAGCGTTCTCAGGACTAGCGGGGGCAATGAGCAGTTCTTC. Translated, it gives CSVLRTSGGNEQFF.

V and J are TRBV29-1 and TRBJ1-5, with 10 positions matching TRBD1. The CDR3 runs 14 residues. Trimming at V came to 6 bases and at J to 5 bases, leaving 7 bases not matched to a gene. Germline V lookup: CDR1 SQVTM, CDR2 ANQGSEA. Written as DNA, the CDR3 is TGCAGCGTCTCTACCGGGACAGGGGATCAGCCCCAGCATTTT. Amino acid sequence: CSVSTGTGDQPQHF.